These 6 T cell receptor beta chains were all obtained from the same sample, sequenced in a study of OX40 agonist ivuxolimab in advanced cancers. The receptor library was made with the immunoSEQ multiplex PCR assay. Imported from immuneACCESS, the table was reduced by TCRdb to in-frame sequences with V and J called. These copies leave out some clones; in studies compared against another copy, an unresolved V gene accounts for under half, and the cause of the remainder is not known. The sample table records some 50,000 clones; 80% to 90% of these occur just once. Around 2.6% of the sample rests with the top ten. The material was CD4+ or CD8+ T cells sorted from blood, obtained in a trial of the OX40 agonist ivuxolimab. These TCRs come from an adult with an advanced solid tumor such as melanoma, head and neck, liver or kidney cancer.

The chain has TRBV6-5 and TRBJ2-3, with D possibly being TRBD1 or TRBD2 (5 bases each). The germline V gene has CDR1 MNHEY and CDR2 SVGAGI. V gave up 0 bases and J gave up 2 bases, with 12 bases separating them. The CDR3 has 16 residues. The CDR3 bases are TGTGCCAGCAGTTACTCGATAACGGGGCACACAGATACGCAGTATTTT. Amino acid sequence: CASSYSITGHTDTQYF.

The chain carries TRBV19 and TRBJ2-1; 11 nucleotides align to TRBD2. V trimming: 5 bases; J trimming: 0 bases; junction bases outside the gene matches: 6. Germline V gives CDR1 LNHDA, CDR2 SQIVND (reference sequence). CDR3 length: 17 residues. DNA of the CDR3: TGTGCCAGTAGTCCCGGACTAGCGGGTAGCTCCTACAATGAGCAGTTCTTC. It is translated as CASSPGLAGSSYNEQFF.

The chain employs TRBV29-1 and TRBJ1-2, with TRBD1 identical over 8 bases. The CDR3 runs 16 residues. V shed 6 bases, J shed 4 bases, and the junction held 16 bases outside the gene matches. The V gene's germline CDR1 is SQVTM and CDR2 ANQGSEA. CDR3 nucleotide sequence: TGCAGCGTCGGGACAGGTCACGGACCTTCCCTCTATGGCTACACCTTC. It encodes CSVGTGHGPSLYGYTF.

The CDR3 loop is CAISEWAEVYGYTF. The CDR3 DNA reads as TGTGCCATCAGTGAGTGGGCGGAGGTTTATGGCTACACCTTC. This chain links TRBV10-3 with TRBJ1-2; D gene uncertain. Germline loops: CDR1 ENHRY, CDR2 SYGVKD. CDR3 length: 14 residues. Trimming pared 1 base from V and 5 bases from J, leaving 11 bases between.

This rearrangement joins TRBV5-1 to TRBJ2-6; no clear D. Trimming left V 4 bases short and J 1 base short, with 12 bases between. Germline CDR1 SGHRS, CDR2 YFSETQ. The CDR3 has 16 amino acids. The CDR3 loop is CASSRDRSSGANVLTF. The CDR3 DNA reads as TGCGCCAGCAGCAGGGATCGGAGTTCTGGGGCCAACGTCCTGACTTTC.

This clone showed up just a few times. A read error may account for a junction end that differs from germline. The V gene is TRBV6-1, the J gene TRBJ2-7; D not certain. This CDR3 is built from 10 residues. In germline, CDR1 is MNHNS, CDR2 SASEGT. The CDR3 DNA reads TGTGCCAGCAGTGAAGCGGCCCGTATCTTC. Protein sequence: CASSEAARIF.